What follows are 25 T cell receptor beta chains derived from one specimen sequenced in a study of blood T cell repertoires in COVID-19. TCRdb's copy holds only in-frame clones and misses some; the assay was immunoSEQ multiplex PCR. The sample carries about 63,000 clones, 80% to 90% recorded once. What was sequenced was PBMCs or T cells enriched from blood (not recorded which). The origin of the receptors is a woman aged 35 to 49 with acute COVID-19.

The V call is TRBV6-5, the J call TRBJ1-4; D ambiguous. V lost 2 bases to trimming and J lost 8 bases, with 9 bases between them. Looked up from germline, CDR1 is MNHEY and CDR2 is SVGAGI. This CDR3 contains 13 residues. This CDR3 is CASSYVSREKLFF. The CDR3 region has the DNA TGTGCCAGCAGTTACGTTTCCAGGGAAAAACTGTTTTTT.

Of note for this clone: Other nucleotide sequences in the sample specify the same CDR3. In DNA form, the CDR3 reads TGTGCCAGCAGTGAACGACTAGCGGGAGTGAATGAGCAGTTCTTC. Translation gives CASSERLAGVNEQFF. The gene calls are TRBV25-1 and TRBJ2-1; 12 bases align to TRBD2. This CDR3 contains 15 residues. Germline V gives CDR1 MGHDK, CDR2 SYGVNS. The V segment lost 2 bases and the J segment 7 bases; nucleotides outside the gene matches: 3.

The chain combines TRBV10-2 with TRBJ2-7; a weak D match, TRBD2 (5 bases). The V end was cut by 7 bases, the J end by 7 bases, with 17 bases between. Germline assignment: CDR1 WSHSY and CDR2 SAAADI. This CDR3 has 13 residues. CDR3 in amino acids: CASTDPLPGEQYF. The DNA for the CDR3 is TGCGCCAGCACCGACCCGCTGCCGGGGGAGCAGTACTTC.

This clone was counted a single time. The rearrangement uses TRBV18 and TRBJ2-3; D might be TRBD2 (5 bases). Germline CDR1 and CDR2: KGHSH and LQKENI. This CDR3 spans 17 amino acids. Trimming stripped 2 bases from V and 0 bases from J, with 15 bases between. The CDR3 DNA follows: TGTGCCAGCTCACCAGAGACTACAATAACTAGCACAGATACGCAGTATTTT. Translating gives CASSPETTITSTDTQYF.

The chain couples TRBV11-2 to TRBJ2-3; D may be TRBD2 (6 bases). The CDR3 is 11 residues long. Trimming shortened V by 5 bases and J by 9 bases, and 9 bases separated the two germline ends. The germline V gene has CDR1 SGHAT and CDR2 FQNNGV. Here the CDR3 DNA reads TGTGCCAGCAGCCGTGGGGGGACGCAGTATTTT. Its translation: CASSRGGTQYF.

The J gene is TRBJ2-3, the V gene TRBV11-2, with D possibly being TRBD2 (5 bases). This CDR3 has 14 amino acids. V was clipped by 3 bases and J by 6 bases, with 13 bases between them. CDR1 is SGHAT, CDR2 FQNNGV, per germline. The CDR3 spells CASSFRLIGDTQYF. The DNA of the CDR3 is TGTGCCAGCAGCTTTCGACTAATCGGGGATACGCAGTATTTT.

This sequence joins TRBV18 and TRBJ1-1, with TRBD1 as a possible D gene (5 bases). This CDR3 comprises 15 residues. Trimming shortened V by 0 bases and J by 4 bases, and 12 bases separated the two germline ends. Germline assignment: CDR1 KGHSH and CDR2 LQKENI. CDR3 coding DNA: TGTGCCAGCTCACCACCCATTGGGGCGAGCACTGAAGCTTTCTTT. This gives the protein CASSPPIGASTEAFF. Complete variable domain (other parts from reference TRBV18 and TRBJ1-1): NAGVMQNPRHLVRRRGQEARLRCSPMKGHSHVYWYRQLPEEGLKFMVYLQKENIIDESGMPKERFSAEFPKEGPSILRIQQVVRGDSAAYFCASSPPIGASTEAFFGQGTRLTVV.

The chain recombines TRBV28 with TRBJ2-1; TRBD2 matches 13 bases. The V gene end was trimmed by 6 bases and the J gene end by 6 bases; junction bases not matched to a gene: 5. The CDR3 covers 15 residues. The germline V gene encodes CDR1 MDHEN and CDR2 SYDVKM. CDR3 protein: CASRLGLAGVNEQFF. The CDR3 DNA sequence: TGTGCCAGCAGACTAGGACTAGCGGGGGTCAATGAGCAGTTCTTC.

Only one count was recorded for this clone. The chain has TRBV2 and TRBJ1-2; weak D call: TRBD1 (6 bases). Germline V lookup: CDR1 SNHLY, CDR2 FYNNEI. CDR3 length: 15 residues. V was cut by 0 bases and J by 3 bases, with 11 bases left in between. CDR3 sequence reads: CASSEARGSHYGYTF. In nucleotides, the CDR3 is TGTGCCAGCAGTGAAGCAAGGGGGTCTCACTATGGCTACACCTTC.

V gene TRBV13 combines with J gene TRBJ1-2; 7 bases are a match to TRBD1. V lost 5 bases to trimming and J lost 3 bases; unmatched junction nucleotides: 9. This CDR3 comprises 15 residues. The germline V gene has CDR1 PRHDT and CDR2 FYEKMQ (reference sequence). The CDR3 region has the DNA TGTGCCAGCAGCCTTAGGACAGGCCAATACTATGGCTACACCTTC. This translates into CASSLRTGQYYGYTF. Supplemented by reference TRBV13 and TRBJ1-2, the full variable domain reads AAGVIQSPRHLIKEKRETATLKCYPIPRHDTVYWYQQGPGQDPQFLISFYEKMQSDKGSIPDRFSAQQFSDYHSELNMSSLELGDSALYFCASSLRTGQYYGYTFGSGTRLTVV.

The gene calls are TRBV28 and TRBJ2-5; possible D gene TRBD2, 7 bases. The V gene's germline CDR1 is MDHEN and CDR2 SYDVKM. The CDR3 contains 12 residues. Trimming removed 8 bases from V and 4 bases from J, with 11 bases in between. CDR3: CASRGARETQYF. CDR3 nucleotide sequence: TGTGCCAGCCGGGGGGCACGAGAGACCCAGTACTTC.

The chain couples TRBV6-1 to TRBJ1-5; 9 bases align to TRBD1. There are 14 residues in the CDR3. The V segment lost 8 bases and the J segment 3 bases; nucleotides outside the gene matches: 5. Germline CDR1 reads MNHNS; CDR2 reads SASEGT. CDR3 nucleotides: TGTGCCAGCGGGGGACAGGGATACAATCAGCCCCAGCATTTT. As protein: CASGGQGYNQPQHF.

The V gene is TRBV27, the J gene TRBJ1-5, with D possibly matching TRBD1 (5 bases). The CDR3 loop spans 19 amino acids. V lost 6 bases and J lost 0, with 24 bases in between. CDR1 and CDR2 (germline): MNHEY, SMNVEV (reference sequence). The CDR3 is CASSPRKMGGGYSNQPQHF. The DNA of the CDR3 is TGTGCCAGCAGCCCCAGGAAGATGGGGGGAGGTTATAGCAATCAGCCCCAGCATTTT.

V gene TRBV2 combines with J gene TRBJ2-7; TRBD2 matches 7 bases. The CDR3 covers 13 residues. Germline V gene sequence: CDR1 SNHLY, CDR2 FYNNEI. Unmatched junction bases numbered 8, after V lost 8 bases and J lost 4 bases. DNA of the CDR3: TGTGCCAGCGGGGGGGACCAGGTGTACGAGCAGTACTTC. This codes for CASGGDQVYEQYF.

The gene calls are TRBV18 and TRBJ1-3, with 9 positions matching TRBD1. The CDR3 is 15 amino acids. Looked up from germline, CDR1 is KGHSH and CDR2 is LQKENI. J gave up 6 bases and V 6 bases, and 9 bases lay outside the gene matches. As DNA, the CDR3 is TGTGCCAGCTCGAAGGACAGGGGTTTTGCAAACACCATATATTTT. Its protein product is CASSKDRGFANTIYF.

This rearrangement joins TRBV11-2 to TRBJ2-2, with D uncertain. Germline-derived CDR1 and CDR2 are SGHAT and FQNNGV. Trimming pared 7 bases from V and 6 bases from J, leaving 9 bases between. CDR3 length: 12 amino acids. CDR3 in amino acids: CASTARPGELFF. Written as DNA, the CDR3 is TGTGCCAGCACCGCCAGGCCCGGGGAGCTGTTTTTT.

The V and J genes are TRBV28 and TRBJ2-5; 8 bases fit TRBD2. Germline V gene lookup returns CDR1 MDHEN and CDR2 SYDVKM. V gave up 2 bases and J gave up 2 bases; unmatched junction bases: 4. CDR3 length: 15 amino acids. CDR3 residues: CASSLMLAGQETQYF. The CDR3 nucleotides are TGTGCCAGCAGTTTAATGTTAGCGGGACAAGAGACCCAGTACTTC.

The rearrangement links TRBV7-6 to TRBJ2-3; D uncertain. CDR3 length equals 15 residues. Germline CDR1 and CDR2: SGHVS and FNYEAQ. The V end was cut by 2 bases, the J end by 0 bases, with 9 bases between. The CDR3 protein is CASSLYEPSTDTQYF. CDR3 nucleotide sequence: TGTGCCAGCAGCTTATACGAGCCCAGCACAGATACGCAGTATTTT. The entire variable domain, with the rest obtained from reference TRBV7-6 and TRBJ2-3, is as follows: GAGVSQSPRYKVTKRGQDVALRCDPISGHVSLYWYRQALGQGPEFLTYFNYEAQQDKSGLPNDRFSAERPEGSISTLTIQRTEQRDSAMYRCASSLYEPSTDTQYFGPGTRLTVL.

The gene calls are TRBV4-1 and TRBJ2-3; TRBD2 aligns across 7 bases. V lost 0 bases, J lost 2 bases, and 8 bases stayed unmatched. This CDR3 comprises 17 residues. Germline V gene sequence: CDR1 MGHRA, CDR2 YSYEKL. The chain's CDR3 is CASSQDPGGTYTDTQYF. CDR3 bases: TGCGCCAGCAGCCAAGATCCCGGGGGGACGTACACAGATACGCAGTATTTT.

J is TRBJ2-3 and V is TRBV3-1 (or the pseudogene TRBV3-2), with 8 bases matching TRBD2. This CDR3 has 14 residues. Germline V lookup: CDR1 LGHDT, CDR2 YNNKEL (reference sequence). Trimming at V came to 0 bases and at J to 6 bases, leaving 2 bases not matched to a gene. CDR3: CASSQELADDTQYF. CDR3 nucleotides: TGTGCCAGCAGCCAAGAACTAGCGGATGATACGCAGTATTTT.

This clone was counted a single time. The CDR3 sequence is CASSFRQEYYGYTF. The CDR3 nucleotides read TGTGCCAGCAGCTTCCGACAGGAGTACTATGGCTACACCTTC. V usage is TRBV5-4 and J usage is TRBJ1-2, with D perhaps TRBD1 (6 bases). The CDR3 consists of 14 residues. Trimming cost V 2 bases and J 3 bases, with 11 bases left between them. Germline V gene lookup returns CDR1 SGHNT and CDR2 YYREEE (reference sequence).

The rearrangement joins TRBV7-9 to TRBJ2-5; maybe TRBD1 (5 bases). CDR1 and CDR2 (germline): SEHNR, FQNEAQ (reference sequence). Trimming shortened V by 3 bases and J by 3 bases, and 11 bases separated the two germline ends. CDR3 length: 14 residues. For the CDR3, the DNA is TGTGCCAGCAGCTTTGGGGCCACTAAAGAGACCCAGTACTTC. It specifies CASSFGATKETQYF. Full variable domain (missing parts from reference TRBV7-9 and TRBJ2-5): DTGVSQNPRHKITKRGQNVTFRCDPISEHNRLYWYRQTLGQGPEFLTYFQNEAQLEKSRLLSDRFSAERPKGSFSTLEIQRTEQGDSAMYLCASSFGATKETQYFGPGTRLLVL.

This clone was seen only a few times. The chain employs TRBV7-2 and TRBJ2-5; weak D call: TRBD1 (6 bases). The CDR3 spans 16 residues. Germline assignment: CDR1 SGHTA and CDR2 FQGNSA. Deletions cut 6 bases from V and 6 bases from J, with 23 bases between. CDR3 in amino acids: CASRRTQTGQIQTQYF. CDR3 sequence (DNA): TGTGCCAGCAGACGGACCCAAACGGGACAAATCCAGACCCAGTACTTC.

The chain employs TRBV5-5 and TRBJ2-5; TRBD2 is a possible D gene (5 bases). V lost 0 bases and J lost 4, with 13 bases in between. Germline assignment: CDR1 SGHKS and CDR2 YYEKEE (reference sequence). This CDR3 has 15 amino acids. CDR3 DNA: TGTGCCAGCAGCTTGGCGGGGTTTACCGCAGAGACCCAGTACTTC. This gives the protein CASSLAGFTAETQYF.

CDR3 nucleotides: TGTGCCAGCAGCTTAGACCTAGCCGGGTTAAATGAAAAACTGTTTTTT. Its translation: CASSLDLAGLNEKLFF. V is TRBV7-9 and J is TRBJ1-4; no firm D call. Germline V gives CDR1 SEHNR, CDR2 FQNEAQ (reference sequence). Trimming pared 1 base from V and 5 bases from J, leaving 14 bases between. The CDR3 is 16 residues long.